Following are 6 T cell receptor beta chains from one sample sequenced in a study of T cell responses to AZD1222 COVID-19 vaccine. Sequencing used immunoSEQ multiplex PCR; TCRdb keeps in-frame clones, though not all of them. The sample includes roughly 92,000 clones, 85% to 90% of them seen just once. Sequences were derived from peripheral blood, sampled 28 days after the second AZD1222 dose. The source is an adult who received the AZD1222 COVID-19 vaccine.

The chain joins TRBV7-8 to TRBJ2-7; D ambiguous. Germline V CDR1 and CDR2: SGHVS, FQNEAQ. The CDR3 sequence is 14 residues long. Trimming took 5 bases from V and 6 from J, leaving 17 bases between them. CDR3 coding DNA: TGTGCCAGCAGCCTAGACCTACAAAGAGGCGAGCAGTACTTC. This encodes CASSLDLQRGEQYF.

The chain has TRBV23-1 and TRBJ1-6, with TRBD1 as a possible D gene (5 bases). TRBV23-1 qualifies as an ORF whose function is uncertain. V gave up 2 bases and J gave up 7 bases, with 12 bases separating them. CDR3 length: 15 residues. CDR3 sequence reads: CASSQTGPVNSPLHF. The CDR3 DNA reads as TGCGCCAGCAGTCAAACGGGGCCAGTAAATTCACCCCTCCACTTT.

The rearrangement uses TRBV5-5 and TRBJ1-1; TRBD1 matches at 7 bases. The CDR3 is 16 residues long. V dropped 4 bases and J dropped 1; count of bases not matched to a gene: 10. Germline lookup yields CDR1 SGHKS and CDR2 YYEKEE (reference sequence). CDR3 DNA: TGTGCCAGCAGCCGACAAGGGGGCCCTACGAACACTGAAGCTTTCTTT. Translated: CASSRQGGPTNTEAFF.

The gene calls are TRBV6-5 and TRBJ1-2; TRBD1 matches 8 bases. Germline V gene sequence: CDR1 MNHEY, CDR2 SVGAGI. The CDR3 spans 14 residues. V shed 7 bases and J 8 bases; nucleotides not matched to a gene: 12. CDR3 protein: CASKRADRAEGYTF. In nucleotides, the CDR3 is TGTGCCAGCAAACGCGCGGACAGGGCAGAAGGCTACACCTTC.

The gene calls are TRBV18 and TRBJ2-5; no firm D call. The CDR3 runs to 13 residues. The V end lost 6 bases, the J end lost 1 base, and 9 bases lay between the germline ends. The V gene's germline CDR1 is KGHSH and CDR2 LQKENI. DNA for the CDR3: TGTGCCAGCTCCCCGGGCACCCAAGAGACCCAGTACTTC. The encoded protein is CASSPGTQETQYF.

This sequence joins TRBV6-4 and TRBJ2-3; 10 bases are a match to TRBD2. The CDR3 is made up of 15 amino acids. Per germline, CDR1 MRHNA and CDR2 SNTAGT. V dropped 3 bases and J dropped 5; count of bases not matched to a gene: 5. CDR3 nucleotide sequence: TGTGCCAGCAGTGATACTAGCGGGGCGGGAGATACGCAGTATTTT. Amino acid sequence: CASSDTSGAGDTQYF.